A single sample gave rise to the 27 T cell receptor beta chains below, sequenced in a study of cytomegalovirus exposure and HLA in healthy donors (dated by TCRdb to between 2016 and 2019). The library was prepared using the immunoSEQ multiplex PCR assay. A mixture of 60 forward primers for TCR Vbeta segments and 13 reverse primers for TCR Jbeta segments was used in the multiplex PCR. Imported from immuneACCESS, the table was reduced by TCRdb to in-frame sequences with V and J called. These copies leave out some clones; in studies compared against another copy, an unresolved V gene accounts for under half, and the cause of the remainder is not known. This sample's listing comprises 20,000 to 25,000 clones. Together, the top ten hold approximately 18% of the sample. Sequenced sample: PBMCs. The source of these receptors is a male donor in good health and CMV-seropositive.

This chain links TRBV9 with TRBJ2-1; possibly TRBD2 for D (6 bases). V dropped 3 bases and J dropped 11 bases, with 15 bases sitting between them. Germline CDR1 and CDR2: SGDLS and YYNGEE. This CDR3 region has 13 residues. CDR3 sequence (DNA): TGTGCCAGCAGCGCCGATAGCGGAACAAAGCAGTTCTTC. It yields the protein CASSADSGTKQFF. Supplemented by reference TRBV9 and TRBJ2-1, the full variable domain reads DSGVTQTPKHLITATGQRVTLRCSPRSGDLSVYWYQQSLDQGLQFLIQYYNGEERAKGNILERFSAQQFPDLHSELNLSSLELGDSALYFCASSADSGTKQFFGPGTRLTVL.

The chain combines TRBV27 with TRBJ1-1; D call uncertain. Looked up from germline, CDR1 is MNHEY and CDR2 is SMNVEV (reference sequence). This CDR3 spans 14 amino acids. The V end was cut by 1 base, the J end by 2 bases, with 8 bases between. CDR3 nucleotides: TGTGCCAGCAGTTTATATCCAGTAAACACTGAAGCTTTCTTT. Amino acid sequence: CASSLYPVNTEAFF.

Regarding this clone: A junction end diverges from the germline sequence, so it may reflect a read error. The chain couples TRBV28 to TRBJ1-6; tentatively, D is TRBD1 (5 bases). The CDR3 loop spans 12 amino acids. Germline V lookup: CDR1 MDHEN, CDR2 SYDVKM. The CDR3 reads CASNFGGTQESF. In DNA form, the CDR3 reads TGTGCCAGCAATTTTGGCGGGACCCAGGAATCCTTT.

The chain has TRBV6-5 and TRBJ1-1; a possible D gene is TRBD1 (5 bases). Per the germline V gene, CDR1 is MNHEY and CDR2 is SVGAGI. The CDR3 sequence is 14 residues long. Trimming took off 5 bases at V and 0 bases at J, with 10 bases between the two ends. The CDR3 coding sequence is TGTGCCAGCAGTACAGGCCCTTTGAACACTGAAGCTTTCTTT. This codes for CASSTGPLNTEAFF.

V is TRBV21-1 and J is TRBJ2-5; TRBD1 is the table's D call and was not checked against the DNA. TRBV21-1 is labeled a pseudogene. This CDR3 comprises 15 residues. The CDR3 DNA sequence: TGTGCCAGCAGCAAAGCGCTGGCCAGGGAAGAGACCCAGTACTTC. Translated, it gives CASSKALAREETQYF.

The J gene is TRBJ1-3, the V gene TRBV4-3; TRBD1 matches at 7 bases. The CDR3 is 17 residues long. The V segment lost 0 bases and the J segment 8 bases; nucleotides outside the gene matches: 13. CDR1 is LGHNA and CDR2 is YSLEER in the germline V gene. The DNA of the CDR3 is TGCGCCAGCAGCCAAGATATTCCAGGGGGAGAGGGGTACACCATATATTTT. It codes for CASSQDIPGGEGYTIYF.

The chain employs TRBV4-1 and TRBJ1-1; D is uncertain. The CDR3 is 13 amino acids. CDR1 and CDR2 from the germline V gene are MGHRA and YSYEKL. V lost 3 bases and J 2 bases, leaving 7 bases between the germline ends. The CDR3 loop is CASSHVRNTEAFF. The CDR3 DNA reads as TGCGCCAGCAGCCATGTCAGAAACACTGAAGCTTTCTTT.

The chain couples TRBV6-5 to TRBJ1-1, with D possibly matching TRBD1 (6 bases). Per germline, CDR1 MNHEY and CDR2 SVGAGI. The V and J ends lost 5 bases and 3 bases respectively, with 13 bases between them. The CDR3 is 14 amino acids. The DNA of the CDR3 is TGTGCCAGCAGTCCCCTGGGGGCCGACACTGAAGCTTTCTTT. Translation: CASSPLGADTEAFF.

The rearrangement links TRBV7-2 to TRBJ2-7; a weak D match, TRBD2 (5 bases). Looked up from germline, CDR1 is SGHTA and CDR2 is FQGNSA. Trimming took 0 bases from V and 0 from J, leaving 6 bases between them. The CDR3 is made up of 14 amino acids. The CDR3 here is CASSLAGSSYEQYF. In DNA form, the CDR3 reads TGTGCCAGCAGCTTAGCAGGGAGCTCCTACGAGCAGTACTTC.

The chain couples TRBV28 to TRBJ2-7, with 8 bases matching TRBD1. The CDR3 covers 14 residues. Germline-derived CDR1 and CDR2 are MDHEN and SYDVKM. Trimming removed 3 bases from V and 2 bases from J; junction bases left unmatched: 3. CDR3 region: CASSFLGQAYEQYF. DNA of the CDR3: TGTGCCAGCAGTTTCCTGGGACAGGCCTACGAGCAGTACTTC.

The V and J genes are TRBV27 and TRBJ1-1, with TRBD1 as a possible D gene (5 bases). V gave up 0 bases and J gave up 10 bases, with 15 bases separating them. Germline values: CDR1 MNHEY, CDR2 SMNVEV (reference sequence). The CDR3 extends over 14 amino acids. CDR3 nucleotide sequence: TGTGCCAGCAGTTTATCGAACGGGCAGGGAAGAGCTTTCTTT. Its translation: CASSLSNGQGRAFF.

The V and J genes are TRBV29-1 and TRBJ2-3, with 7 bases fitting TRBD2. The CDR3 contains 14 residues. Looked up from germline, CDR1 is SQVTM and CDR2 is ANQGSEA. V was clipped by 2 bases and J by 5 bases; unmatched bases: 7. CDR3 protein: CSVEFGLEGDTQYF. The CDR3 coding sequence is TGCAGCGTTGAATTCGGACTAGAAGGAGATACGCAGTATTTT.

The CDR3, as DNA: TGTGCCAGCAGTGAAACAGAGAATCAGCCCCAGCATTTT. As protein: CASSETENQPQHF. The chain joins TRBV6-1 to TRBJ1-5; D gene unclear. Germline lookup yields CDR1 MNHNS and CDR2 SASEGT. The germline V and J ends were trimmed by 2 bases and 4 bases, with 6 bases remaining between them. The length of the CDR3 is 13 residues.

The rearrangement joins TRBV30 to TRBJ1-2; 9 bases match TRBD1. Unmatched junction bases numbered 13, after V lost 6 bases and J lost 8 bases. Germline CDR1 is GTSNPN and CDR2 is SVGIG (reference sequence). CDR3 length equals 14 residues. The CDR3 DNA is TGTGCCTGCATTCGTCCCGGGACAGGGTACGGCTACACCTTC. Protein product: CACIRPGTGYGYTF.

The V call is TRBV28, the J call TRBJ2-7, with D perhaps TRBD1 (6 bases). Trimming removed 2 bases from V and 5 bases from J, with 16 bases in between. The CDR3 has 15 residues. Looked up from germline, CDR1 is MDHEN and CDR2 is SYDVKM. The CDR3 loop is CASSLRGTGRDEQYF. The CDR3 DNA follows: TGTGCCAGCAGTTTACGTGGAACAGGGAGAGACGAGCAGTACTTC.

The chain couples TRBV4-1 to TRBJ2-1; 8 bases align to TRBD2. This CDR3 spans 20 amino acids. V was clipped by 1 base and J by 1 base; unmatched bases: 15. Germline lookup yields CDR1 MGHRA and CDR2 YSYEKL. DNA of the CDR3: TGCGCCAGCAGCCAAGCGACGTCGGGGTCCGGGACTAGGTCCTACAATGAGCAGTTCTTC. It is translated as CASSQATSGSGTRSYNEQFF.

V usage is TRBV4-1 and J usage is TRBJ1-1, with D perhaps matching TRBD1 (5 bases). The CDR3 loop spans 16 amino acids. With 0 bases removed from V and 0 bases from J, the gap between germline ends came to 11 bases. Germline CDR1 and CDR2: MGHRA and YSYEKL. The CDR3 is CASSQDLTVMNTEAFF. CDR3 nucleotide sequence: TGCGCCAGCAGCCAAGACTTGACAGTCATGAACACTGAAGCTTTCTTT.

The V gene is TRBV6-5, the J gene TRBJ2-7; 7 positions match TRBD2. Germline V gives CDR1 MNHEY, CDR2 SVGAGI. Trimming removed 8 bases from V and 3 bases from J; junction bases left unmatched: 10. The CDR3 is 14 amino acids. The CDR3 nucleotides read TGTGCCAGCGGAAGACTAGCTAGGGTCTACGAGCAGTACTTC. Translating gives CASGRLARVYEQYF.

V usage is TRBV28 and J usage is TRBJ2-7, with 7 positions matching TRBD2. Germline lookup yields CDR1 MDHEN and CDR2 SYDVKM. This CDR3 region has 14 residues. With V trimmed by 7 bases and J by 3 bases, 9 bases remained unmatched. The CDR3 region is CASTQRTRDYEQYF. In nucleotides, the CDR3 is TGTGCCAGCACCCAACGGACTAGAGACTACGAGCAGTACTTC. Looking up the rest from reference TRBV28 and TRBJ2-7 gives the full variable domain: DVKVTQSSRYLVKRTGEKVFLECVQDMDHENMFWYRQDPGLGLRLIYFSYDVKMKEKGDIPEGYSVSREKKERFSLILESASTNQTSMYLCASTQRTRDYEQYFGPGTRLTVT.

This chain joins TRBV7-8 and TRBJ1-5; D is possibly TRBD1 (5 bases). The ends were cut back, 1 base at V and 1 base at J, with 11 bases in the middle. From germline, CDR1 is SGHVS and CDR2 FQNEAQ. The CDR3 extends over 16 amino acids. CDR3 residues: CASSLVRTTSNQPQHF. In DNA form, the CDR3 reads TGTGCCAGCAGCTTAGTTAGGACAACGAGCAATCAGCCCCAGCATTTT.

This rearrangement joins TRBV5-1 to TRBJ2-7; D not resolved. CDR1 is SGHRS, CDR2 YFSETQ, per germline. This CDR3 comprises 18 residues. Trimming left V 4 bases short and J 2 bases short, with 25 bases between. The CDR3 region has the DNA TGCGCCAGCAGCCCCCCCCCGGGTCAGCGCACTCACCCCTACGAGCAGTACTTC. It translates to CASSPPPGQRTHPYEQYF. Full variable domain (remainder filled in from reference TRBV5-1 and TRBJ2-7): KAGVTQTPRYLIKTRGQQVTLSCSPISGHRSVSWYQQTPGQGLQFLFEYFSETQRNKGNFPGRFSGRQFSNSRSEMNVSTLELGDSALYLCASSPPPGQRTHPYEQYFGPGTRLTVT.

The CDR3 DNA reads as TGTGCCAGCAGCCTGAGGAGGGGACAGGGAAACACTGAAGCTTTCTTT. Residues: CASSLRRGQGNTEAFF. This chain links TRBV5-4 with TRBJ1-1, with 9 positions matching TRBD1. Germline-derived CDR1 and CDR2 are SGHNT and YYREEE (reference sequence). V was clipped by 4 bases and J by 2 bases; unmatched bases: 9. This CDR3 comprises 16 residues.

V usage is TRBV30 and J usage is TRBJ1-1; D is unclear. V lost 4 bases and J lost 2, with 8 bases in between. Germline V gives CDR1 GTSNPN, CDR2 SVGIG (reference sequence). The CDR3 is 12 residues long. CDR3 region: CAWTGLNTEAFF. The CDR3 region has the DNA TGTGCCTGGACAGGACTCAACACTGAAGCTTTCTTT.

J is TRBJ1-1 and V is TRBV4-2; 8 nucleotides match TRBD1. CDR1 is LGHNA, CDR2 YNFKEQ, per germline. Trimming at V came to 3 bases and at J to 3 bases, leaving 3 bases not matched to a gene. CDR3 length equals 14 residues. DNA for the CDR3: TGTGCCAGCAGCCATGAGACAGGGGACACTGAAGCTTTCTTT. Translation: CASSHETGDTEAFF.

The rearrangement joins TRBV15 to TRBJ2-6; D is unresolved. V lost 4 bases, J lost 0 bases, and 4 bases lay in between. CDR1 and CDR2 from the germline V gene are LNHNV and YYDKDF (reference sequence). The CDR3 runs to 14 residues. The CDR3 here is CATSINSGANVLTF. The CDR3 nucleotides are TGTGCCACCAGCATAAACTCTGGGGCCAACGTCCTGACTTTC.

The CDR3: CASRRTGLVANYGYTF. DNA of the CDR3: TGTGCCAGCAGGAGGACAGGGCTCGTAGCTAACTATGGCTACACCTTC. The chain is built from TRBV11-2 and TRBJ1-2; 8 positions match TRBD1. Germline V CDR1 and CDR2: SGHAT, FQNNGV. The CDR3 length is 16 residues. The J segment lost 0 bases and the V segment lost 6 bases, leaving 9 bases of the junction unmatched.

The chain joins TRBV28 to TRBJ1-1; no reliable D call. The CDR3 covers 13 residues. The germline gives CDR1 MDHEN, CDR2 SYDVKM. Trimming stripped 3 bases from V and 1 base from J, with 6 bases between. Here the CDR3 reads CASSFVRNTEAFF. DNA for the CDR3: TGTGCCAGCAGTTTTGTCCGGAACACTGAAGCTTTCTTT.